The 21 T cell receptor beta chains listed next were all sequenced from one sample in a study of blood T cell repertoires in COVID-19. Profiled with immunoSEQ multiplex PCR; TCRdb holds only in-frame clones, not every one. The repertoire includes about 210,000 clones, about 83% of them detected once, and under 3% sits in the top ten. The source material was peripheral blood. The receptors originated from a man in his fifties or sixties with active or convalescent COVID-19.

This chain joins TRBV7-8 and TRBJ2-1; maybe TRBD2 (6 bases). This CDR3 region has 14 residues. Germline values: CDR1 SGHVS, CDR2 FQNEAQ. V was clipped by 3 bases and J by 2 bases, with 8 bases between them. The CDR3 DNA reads TGTGCCAGCAGCTTCGGAGGGACCTACAATGAGCAGTTCTTC. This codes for CASSFGGTYNEQFF.

DNA for the CDR3: TGTGCCAGCAGCCGAAGGAGAGGGAAGGAATACGAGCAGTACTTC. Protein product: CASSRRRGKEYEQYF. V is TRBV3-1 (or the pseudogene TRBV3-2) and J is TRBJ2-7, with a weak D call TRBD2 (5 bases). CDR3 length: 15 amino acids. V was pared by 4 bases and J by 4 bases, with 17 bases between. The germline CDR1 and CDR2 sequences are LGHDT and YNNKEL (reference sequence).

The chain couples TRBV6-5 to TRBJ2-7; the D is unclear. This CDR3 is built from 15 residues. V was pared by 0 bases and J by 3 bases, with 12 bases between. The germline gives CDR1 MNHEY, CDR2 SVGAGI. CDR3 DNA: TGTGCCAGCAGTTACTCGATATTGGGCAGCTACGAGCAGTACTTC. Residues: CASSYSILGSYEQYF.

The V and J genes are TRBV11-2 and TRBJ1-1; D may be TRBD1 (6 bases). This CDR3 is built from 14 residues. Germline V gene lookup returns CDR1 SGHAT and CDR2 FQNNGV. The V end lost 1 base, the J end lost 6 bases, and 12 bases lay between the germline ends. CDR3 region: CASSLAWGGPEAFF. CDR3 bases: TGTGCCAGCAGCTTAGCCTGGGGGGGCCCTGAAGCTTTCTTT.

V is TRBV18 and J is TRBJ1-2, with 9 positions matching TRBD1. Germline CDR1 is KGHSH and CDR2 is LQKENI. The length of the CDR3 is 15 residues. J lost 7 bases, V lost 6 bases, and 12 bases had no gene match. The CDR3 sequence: CASSLTGTGPRGYTF. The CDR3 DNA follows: TGTGCCAGCTCTCTAACCGGGACAGGGCCCCGTGGCTACACCTTC.

The CDR3, as DNA: TGTGCCAGCAGCGTAGCTCAGGGGACGTCCGAGCAGTTCTTC. Encoded protein: CASSVAQGTSEQFF. The chain couples TRBV9 to TRBJ2-1; TRBD1 is a possible D gene (6 bases). V was shortened by 0 bases and J by 10 bases, with 14 bases between the two germline ends. The CDR3 is 14 amino acids. CDR1 is SGDLS, CDR2 YYNGEE, per germline.

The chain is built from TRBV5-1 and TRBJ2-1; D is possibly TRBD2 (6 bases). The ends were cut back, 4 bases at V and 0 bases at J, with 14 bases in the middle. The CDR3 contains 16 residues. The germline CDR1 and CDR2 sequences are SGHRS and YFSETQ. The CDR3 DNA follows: TGCGCCAGCAGCCCCCGAGCGGGTAGCTCCTACAATGAGCAGTTCTTC. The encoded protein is CASSPRAGSSYNEQFF.

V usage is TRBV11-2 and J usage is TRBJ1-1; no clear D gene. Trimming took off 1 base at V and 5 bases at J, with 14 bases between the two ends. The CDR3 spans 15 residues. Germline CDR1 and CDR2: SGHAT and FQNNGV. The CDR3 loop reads CASSLVEGMRTEAFF. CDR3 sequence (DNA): TGTGCCAGCAGCTTAGTCGAGGGCATGAGGACTGAAGCTTTCTTT.

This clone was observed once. Written as DNA, the CDR3 is TGCAGTGCTAGTGGGAGCGGGAGGGGGGGAATCTTGAAGACCCAGTACTTC. As protein: CSASGSGRGGILKTQYF. J is TRBJ2-5 and V is TRBV20-1, with TRBD2 identical over 10 bases. The CDR3 is 17 amino acids. CDR1 is DFQATT, CDR2 SNEGSKA, per germline (reference sequence). The V and J ends lost 3 bases and 6 bases, in that order; junction bases with no gene match: 16.

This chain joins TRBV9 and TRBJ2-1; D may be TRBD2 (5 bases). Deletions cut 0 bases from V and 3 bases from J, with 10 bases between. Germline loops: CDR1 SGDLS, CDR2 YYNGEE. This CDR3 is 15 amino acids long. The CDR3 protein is CASSVESSFYNEQFF. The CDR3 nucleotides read TGTGCCAGCAGCGTAGAATCTAGCTTCTACAATGAGCAGTTCTTC.

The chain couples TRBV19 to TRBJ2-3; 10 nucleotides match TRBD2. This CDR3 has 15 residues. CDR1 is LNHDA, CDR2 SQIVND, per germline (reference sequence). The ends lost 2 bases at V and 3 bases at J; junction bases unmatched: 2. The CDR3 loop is CASSISGGATDTQYF. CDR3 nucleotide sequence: TGTGCCAGTAGTATAAGCGGGGGGGCGACAGATACGCAGTATTTT.

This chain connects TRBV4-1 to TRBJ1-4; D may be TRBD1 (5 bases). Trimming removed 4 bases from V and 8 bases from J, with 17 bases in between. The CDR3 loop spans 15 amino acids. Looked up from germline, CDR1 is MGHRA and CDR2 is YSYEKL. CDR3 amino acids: CASSRSGGREEKLFF. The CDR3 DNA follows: TGCGCCAGCAGCCGCAGTGGGGGGAGGGAGGAAAAACTGTTTTTT.

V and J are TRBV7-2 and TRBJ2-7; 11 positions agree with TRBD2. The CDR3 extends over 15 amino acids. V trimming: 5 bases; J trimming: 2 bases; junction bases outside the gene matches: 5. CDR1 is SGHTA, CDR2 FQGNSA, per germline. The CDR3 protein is CASSENSGRAYEQYF. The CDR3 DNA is TGTGCCAGCAGCGAGAATAGCGGGAGGGCCTACGAGCAGTACTTC.

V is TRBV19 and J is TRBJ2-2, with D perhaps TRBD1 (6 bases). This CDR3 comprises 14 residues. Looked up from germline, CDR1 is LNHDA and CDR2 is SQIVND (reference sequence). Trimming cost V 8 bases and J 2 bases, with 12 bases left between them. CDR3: CASYGTKNTGELFF. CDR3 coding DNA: TGTGCCAGTTACGGGACAAAAAACACCGGGGAGCTGTTTTTT.

The CDR3 DNA reads TGTGCCACCCGGAGGGGCCAAGACTACGAGCAGTACTTC. Translation gives CATRRGQDYEQYF. V and J are TRBV19 and TRBJ2-7; a possible D gene is TRBD2 (6 bases). The CDR3 is 13 amino acids. V was pared by 10 bases and J by 3 bases, with 16 bases between. Germline CDR1 LNHDA, CDR2 SQIVND (reference sequence).

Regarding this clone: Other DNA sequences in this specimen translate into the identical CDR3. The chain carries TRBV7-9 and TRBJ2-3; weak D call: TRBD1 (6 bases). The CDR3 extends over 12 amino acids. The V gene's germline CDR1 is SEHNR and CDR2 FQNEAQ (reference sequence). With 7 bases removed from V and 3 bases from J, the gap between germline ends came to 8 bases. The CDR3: CASNRVTDTQYF. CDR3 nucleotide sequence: TGTGCCAGCAACAGGGTTACAGATACGCAGTATTTT.

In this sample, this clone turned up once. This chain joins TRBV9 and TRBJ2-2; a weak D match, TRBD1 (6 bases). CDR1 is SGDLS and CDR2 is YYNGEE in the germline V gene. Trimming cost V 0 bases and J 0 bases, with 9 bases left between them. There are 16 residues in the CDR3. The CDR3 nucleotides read TGTGCCAGCAGCGTAGGTGCAGGGGCGAACACCGGGGAGCTGTTTTTT. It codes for CASSVGAGANTGELFF.

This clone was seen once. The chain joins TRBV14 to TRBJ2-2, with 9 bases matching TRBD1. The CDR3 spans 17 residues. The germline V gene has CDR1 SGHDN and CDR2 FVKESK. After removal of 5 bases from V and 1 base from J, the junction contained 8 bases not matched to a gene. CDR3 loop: CASSTYRGRMNTGELFF. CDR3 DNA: TGTGCCAGCAGCACCTACAGGGGGCGGATGAACACCGGGGAGCTGTTTTTT.

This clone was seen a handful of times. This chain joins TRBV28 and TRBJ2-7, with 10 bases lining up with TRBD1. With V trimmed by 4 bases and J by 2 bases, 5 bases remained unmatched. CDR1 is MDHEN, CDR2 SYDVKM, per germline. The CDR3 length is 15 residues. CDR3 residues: CASSSGTGEAYEQYF. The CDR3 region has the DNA TGTGCCAGCAGTTCCGGGACAGGGGAGGCCTACGAGCAGTACTTC.

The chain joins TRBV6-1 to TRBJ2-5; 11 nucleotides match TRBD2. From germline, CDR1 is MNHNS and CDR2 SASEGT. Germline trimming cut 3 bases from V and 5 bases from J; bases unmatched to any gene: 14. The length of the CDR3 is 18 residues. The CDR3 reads CASSDRLAGGTYPETQYF. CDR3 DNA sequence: TGTGCCAGCAGTGACCGGCTAGCGGGGGGAACGTACCCCGAGACCCAGTACTTC.

The CDR3 sequence: CSVELAGAPAAYNEQFF. The CDR3 bases are TGCAGCGTTGAACTAGCGGGAGCGCCAGCGGCCTACAATGAGCAGTTCTTC. The chain combines TRBV29-1 with TRBJ2-1; 10 positions match TRBD2. The junction had 9 bases not matched to a gene; V was cut back by 2 bases and J by 2 bases. Germline values: CDR1 SQVTM, CDR2 ANQGSEA. The CDR3 is 17 residues long.